The sequence of this T cell receptor (beta chain) was determined in a study of blood T cells in healthy people across ages (dated by TCRdb to the mid-2010s). For the study in its entirety: In model experiments, roughly one uniquely barcoded TCR beta cDNA molecule per two T cells was captured by template switching. The study analyzed two additional independent replicas of 1 million unique cDNA reads from the same blood draw for two donors, one aged 18 to 30 and one aged 80 or older. To avoid experimental bias, donors of different ages were distributed randomly across sequencing lanes. To track age-related changes in TCR beta repertoire diversity, the study relied on deep sequencing normalized with unique cDNA molecular identifiers. Four age groups were formed from the donors: young (average roughly 15 years), middle-aged (just under 40), aged (62) and long-lived (less than 85).

Summary of the overall study and its limitations: Because donor CMV infection status was unknown, age-related changes in expanded clonotypes were potentially confounded. A strong correlation was found between observed TCR beta diversity and the percentage of naive T cells measured by flow cytometry. Because profiling used bulk unsorted PBMCs, naive and antigen-experienced compartments could not be compared conclusively. As age increased, observed TCR beta diversity per million T cells dropped in a roughly linear way, and a significant reduction was already evident by age 40. The long-lived group showed more naive CD4+ T cells, fewer expanded clones and increased TCR diversity than the aged group, suggesting age selection. Estimates of total diversity based on one million sequenced T cells were considered lower bounds and underestimates.

The roughly 39 donors, aged about 6 to 95 years, were systemically healthy Caucasian individuals from Russia. Each donor gave roughly 9 milliliters of peripheral blood, drawn into EDTA-treated Vacutainer tubes. Ficoll-Paque density-gradient centrifugation was used to isolate PBMCs, with at least 7 million per sample. Trizol reagent was used to extract total RNA from PBMCs, with at least 6 micrograms per sample. For every donor, flow cytometry on a PBMC aliquot measured the percentage of naive CD45RAhigh/CD27high T cells. The method behind the library was 5' RACE. The sequencer was an Illumina HiSeq 2500. A second PCR of roughly 7 to 11 cycles was performed with a sample-barcoded 5' primer and a J-beta primer mix. Each TCR beta cDNA molecule received a unique molecular identifier from a template-switch 5' adaptor carrying 12 random nucleotides. At least 3 million CDR3-containing paired-end reads were obtained from each sample. The Mint cDNA synthesis kit, primed by a TRBC-specific oligonucleotide, was used to synthesize first-strand cDNA from all RNA. After uracil-DNA glycosylase treatment, a first 18-cycle PCR used universal primers M1SS and BC2_uni_R on all cDNA. The study's own analysis went as follows. Each sample was normalized by randomly selecting 1 million high-quality reads, each carrying a distinct molecular identifier. Reads sharing molecular identifiers were discarded rather than binned into consensus sequences. MiTCR, set to a Q25 quality threshold and the strictest error-elimination algorithm, was used for CDR3 identification, clonotype clustering and error correction. A nonparametric unseen species model with Euler transformation was used to estimate lower-bound total TCR beta diversity. TCRdb trimmed the raw reads at Q25, called clones with MiXCR and kept productive beta chains. Each entry merges the rows of one CDR3 protein and shows their most common DNA and genes. TCRdb, rather than the study authors, made the V and J calls. In this sample the table shows over 600,000 distinct CDR3 sequences, about 21% of which occur a single time. The top ten constitute around 3.4% of the sample.

To note about this clonotype: The specificity of this receptor is unknown. Qualities for individual bases were not recorded, and no much larger clone is one base off.

From a lookup of the germline V gene (reference sequence), CDR1 and CDR2 are SEHNR and FQNEAQ. The CDR3 sequence holds 14 residues, the cysteine and phenylalanine included. Kept here is only the CDR3 DNA, which spans 42 bases and is read in frame from base 1. Trimming at the junction amounts to 6 bases on V and 5 bases on J, and the germline ends lie 15 bases apart. The source of this sequence is a man between 65 and 80 years old in good health. The chain joins TRBV7-9 to TRBJ2-3, and TRBD1 may be the D gene, going by 6 matching bases. The sequencing input was blood. The DNA sequence reads TGTGCCAGCAGAAAGAAGGGGGTTGGAGATACGCAGTATTTT. It is translated as CASRKKGVGDTQYF.